Reported below is one T cell receptor (beta chain). The data are from a study of shared clonotypes between healthy human individuals. Using immunoSEQ multiplex PCR, the repertoire was profiled, and TCRdb retains in-frame clones only, with some absent. The sample consists of roughly 2.1 million clones, about 93% of them appearing once. Only CD45RO-negative cells positively selected for CCR7 counted as naive CD8 cells, so terminally differentiated effector memory CD45RA+ cells were excluded. The donors were adults (healthy and HIV-negative) with no recent acute infections or vaccinations. The CDR3 extends over 14 amino acids. Germline V gene data show CDR1 as SGHDN and CDR2 as FVKESK. V trimming: 5 bases; J trimming: 2 bases; junction bases outside the gene matches: 6.

The sequenced sample consisted of naive CD8+ T cells from PBMCs. The rearrangement joins TRBV14 to TRBJ2-7; 7 nucleotides agree with TRBD1. This TCR was recovered from a man aged 18 to 35 in good health. Some clones in this sample may be carry-over from other donors' samples. CDR3 amino acids: CASSENDRAYEQYF. CDR3 nucleotides: TGTGCCAGCAGCGAAAACGACAGGGCCTACGAGCAGTACTTC. The full variable domain, with the rest looked up from reference TRBV14 and TRBJ2-7, is EAGVTQFPSHSVIEKGQTVTLRCDPISGHDNLYWYRRVMGKEIKFLLHFVKESKQDESGMPNNRFLAERTGGTYSTLKVQPAELEDSGVYFCASSENDRAYEQYFGPGTRLTVT.